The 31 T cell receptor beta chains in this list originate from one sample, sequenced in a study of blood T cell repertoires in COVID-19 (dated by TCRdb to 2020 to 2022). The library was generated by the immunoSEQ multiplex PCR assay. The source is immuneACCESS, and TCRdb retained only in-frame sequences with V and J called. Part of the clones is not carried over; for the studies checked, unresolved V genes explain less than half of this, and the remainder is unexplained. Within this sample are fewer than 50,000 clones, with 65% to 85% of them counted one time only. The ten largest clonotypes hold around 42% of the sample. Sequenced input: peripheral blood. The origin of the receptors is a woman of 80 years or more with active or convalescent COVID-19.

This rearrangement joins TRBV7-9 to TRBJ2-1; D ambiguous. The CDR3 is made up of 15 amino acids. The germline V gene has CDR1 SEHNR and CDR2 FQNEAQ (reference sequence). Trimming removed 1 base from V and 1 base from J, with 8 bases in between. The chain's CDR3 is CASSLGSTSYNEQFF. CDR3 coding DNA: TGTGCCAGCAGCTTAGGTAGCACGTCCTACAATGAGCAGTTCTTC.

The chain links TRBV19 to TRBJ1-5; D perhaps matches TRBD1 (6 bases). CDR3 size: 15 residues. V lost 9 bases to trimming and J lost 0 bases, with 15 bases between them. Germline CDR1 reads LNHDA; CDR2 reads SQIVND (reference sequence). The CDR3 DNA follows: TGTGCCAGAACACCGGACAGTACTAGCAATCAGCCCCAGCATTTT. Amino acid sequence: CARTPDSTSNQPQHF.

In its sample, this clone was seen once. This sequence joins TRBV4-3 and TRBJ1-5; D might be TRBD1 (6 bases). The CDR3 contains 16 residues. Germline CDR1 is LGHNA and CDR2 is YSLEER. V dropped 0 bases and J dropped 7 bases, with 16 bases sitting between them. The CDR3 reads CASSQEATGTGQPQHF. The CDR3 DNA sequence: TGCGCCAGCAGCCAAGAGGCCACAGGGACGGGACAGCCCCAGCATTTT.

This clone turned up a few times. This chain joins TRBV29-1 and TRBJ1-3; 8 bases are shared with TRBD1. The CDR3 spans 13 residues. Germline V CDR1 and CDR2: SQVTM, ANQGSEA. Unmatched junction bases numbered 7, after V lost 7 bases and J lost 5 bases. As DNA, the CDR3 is TGCAGCGCAAGAGACAGGGGCAGAAACACCATATATTTT. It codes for CSARDRGRNTIYF.

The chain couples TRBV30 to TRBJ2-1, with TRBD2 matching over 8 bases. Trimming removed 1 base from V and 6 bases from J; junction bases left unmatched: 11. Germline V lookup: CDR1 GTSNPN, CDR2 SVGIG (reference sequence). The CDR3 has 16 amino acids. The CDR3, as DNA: TGTGCCTGGAGTGGGGTGGGCGGGAGGCCCAGCAATGAGCAGTTCTTC. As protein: CAWSGVGGRPSNEQFF.

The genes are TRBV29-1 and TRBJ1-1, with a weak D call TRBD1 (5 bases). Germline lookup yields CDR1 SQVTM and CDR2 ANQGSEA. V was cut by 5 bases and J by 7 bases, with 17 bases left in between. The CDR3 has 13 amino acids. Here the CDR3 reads CSVQRGGAGEAFF. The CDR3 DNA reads TGCAGCGTTCAAAGGGGAGGGGCGGGTGAAGCTTTCTTT.

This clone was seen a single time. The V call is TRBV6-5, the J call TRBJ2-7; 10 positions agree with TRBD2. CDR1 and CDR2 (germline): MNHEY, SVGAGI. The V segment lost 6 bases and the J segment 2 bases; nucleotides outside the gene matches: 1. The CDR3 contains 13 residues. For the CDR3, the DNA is TGTGCCAGCAGGGGACTAGCGACCTACGAGCAGTACTTC. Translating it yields CASRGLATYEQYF.

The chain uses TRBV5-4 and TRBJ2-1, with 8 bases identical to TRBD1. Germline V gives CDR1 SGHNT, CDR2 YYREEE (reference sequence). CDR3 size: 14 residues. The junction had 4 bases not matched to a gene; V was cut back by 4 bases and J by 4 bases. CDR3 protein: CASSQGAPYNEQFF. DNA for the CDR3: TGTGCCAGCAGCCAGGGGGCGCCTTACAATGAGCAGTTCTTC.

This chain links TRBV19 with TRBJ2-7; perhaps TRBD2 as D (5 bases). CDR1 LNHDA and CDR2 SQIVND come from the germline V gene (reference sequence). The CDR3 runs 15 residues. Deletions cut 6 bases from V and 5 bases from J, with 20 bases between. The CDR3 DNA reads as TGTGCCAGTAGCCCTGGATGGACGGGAAAGAACGAGCAGTACTTC. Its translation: CASSPGWTGKNEQYF.

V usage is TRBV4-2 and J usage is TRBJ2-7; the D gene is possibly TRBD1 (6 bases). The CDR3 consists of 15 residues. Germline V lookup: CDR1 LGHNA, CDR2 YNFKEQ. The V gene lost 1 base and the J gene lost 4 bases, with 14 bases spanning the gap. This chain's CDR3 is CASSQGWDNVYEQYF. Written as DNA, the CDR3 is TGTGCCAGCAGCCAAGGTTGGGACAATGTATACGAGCAGTACTTC.

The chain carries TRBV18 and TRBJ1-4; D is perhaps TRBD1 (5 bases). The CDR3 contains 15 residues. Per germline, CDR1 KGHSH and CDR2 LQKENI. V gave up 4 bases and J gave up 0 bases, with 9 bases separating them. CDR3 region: CASSRGNPTNEKLFF. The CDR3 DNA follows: TGTGCCAGCTCACGGGGCAATCCAACTAATGAAAAACTGTTTTTT.

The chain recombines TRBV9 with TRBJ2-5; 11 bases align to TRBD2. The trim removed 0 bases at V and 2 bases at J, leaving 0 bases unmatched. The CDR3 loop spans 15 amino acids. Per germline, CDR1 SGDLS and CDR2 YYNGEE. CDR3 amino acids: CASSVGTSGQETQYF. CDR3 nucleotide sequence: TGTGCCAGCAGCGTAGGGACTAGCGGGCAAGAGACCCAGTACTTC.

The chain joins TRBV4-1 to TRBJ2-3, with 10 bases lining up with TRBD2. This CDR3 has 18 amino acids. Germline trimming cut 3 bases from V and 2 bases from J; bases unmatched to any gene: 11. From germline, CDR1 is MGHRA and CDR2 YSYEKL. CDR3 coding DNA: TGCGCCAGCAGCCAGGGGATTTCTAGCGGGAGTGTCACAGATACGCAGTATTTT. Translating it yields CASSQGISSGSVTDTQYF.

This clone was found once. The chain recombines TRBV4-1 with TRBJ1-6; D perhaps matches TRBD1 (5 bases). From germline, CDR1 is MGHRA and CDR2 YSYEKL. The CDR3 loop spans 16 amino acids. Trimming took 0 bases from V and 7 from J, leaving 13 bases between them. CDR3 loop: CASSQDRGVPNSPLHF. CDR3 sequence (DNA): TGCGCCAGCAGCCAAGATCGGGGGGTTCCGAATTCACCCCTCCACTTT.

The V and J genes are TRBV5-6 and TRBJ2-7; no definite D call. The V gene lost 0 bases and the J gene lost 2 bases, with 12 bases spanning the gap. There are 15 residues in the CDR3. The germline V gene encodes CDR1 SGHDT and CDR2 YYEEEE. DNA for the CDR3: TGTGCCAGCAGCTTGGACCGGAGTCTGGCCTACGAGCAGTACTTC. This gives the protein CASSLDRSLAYEQYF.

The DNA of the CDR3 is TGTGCCACCAGTGACCCGGGACAGGGGGCGGCTGGCTACACCTTC. This encodes CATSDPGQGAAGYTF. The gene calls are TRBV24-1 and TRBJ1-2; TRBD1 aligns across 12 bases. In germline, CDR1 is KGHDR, CDR2 SFDVKD. Unmatched junction bases numbered 6, after V lost 4 bases and J lost 7 bases. The CDR3 has 15 amino acids.

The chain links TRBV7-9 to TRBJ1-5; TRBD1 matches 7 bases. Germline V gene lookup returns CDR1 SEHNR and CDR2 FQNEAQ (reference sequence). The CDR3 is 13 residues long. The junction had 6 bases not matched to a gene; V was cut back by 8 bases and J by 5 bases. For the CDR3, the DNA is TGTGCCAGCGGGCAGGGGGATTATCAGCCCCAGCATTTT. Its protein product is CASGQGDYQPQHF.

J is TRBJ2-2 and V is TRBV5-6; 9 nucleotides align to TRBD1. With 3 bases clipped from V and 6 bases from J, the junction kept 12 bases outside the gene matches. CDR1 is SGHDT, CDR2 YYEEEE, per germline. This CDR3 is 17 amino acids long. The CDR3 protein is CASSWIGDRVSAGELFF. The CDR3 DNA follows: TGTGCCAGCAGCTGGATTGGGGACAGGGTTTCGGCCGGGGAGCTGTTTTTT. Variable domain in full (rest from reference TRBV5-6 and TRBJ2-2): DAGVTQSPTHLIKTRGQQVTLRCSPKSGHDTVSWYQQALGQGPQFIFQYYEEEERQRGNFPDRFSGHQFPNYSSELNVNALLLGDSALYLCASSWIGDRVSAGELFFGEGSRLTVL.

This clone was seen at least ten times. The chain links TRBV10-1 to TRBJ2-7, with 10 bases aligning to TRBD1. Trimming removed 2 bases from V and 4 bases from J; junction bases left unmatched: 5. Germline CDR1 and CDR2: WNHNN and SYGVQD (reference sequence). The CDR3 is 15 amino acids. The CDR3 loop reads CASSENRDRGYEQYF. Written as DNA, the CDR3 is TGCGCCAGCAGTGAGAACCGGGACAGGGGTTACGAGCAGTACTTC.

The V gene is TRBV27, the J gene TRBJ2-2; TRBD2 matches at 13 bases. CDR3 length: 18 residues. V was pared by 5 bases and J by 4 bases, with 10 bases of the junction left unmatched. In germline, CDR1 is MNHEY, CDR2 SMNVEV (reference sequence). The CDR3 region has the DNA TGTGCCAGCAGTACTACACGCACTAGCGGGAGGGCCACCGGGGAGCTGTTTTTT. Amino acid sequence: CASSTTRTSGRATGELFF.

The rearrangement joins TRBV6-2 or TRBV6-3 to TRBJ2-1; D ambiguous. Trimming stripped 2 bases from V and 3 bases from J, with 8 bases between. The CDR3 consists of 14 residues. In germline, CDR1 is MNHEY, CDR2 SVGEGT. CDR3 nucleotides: TGTGCCAGCAGTTACGAGTATTTCTACAATGAGCAGTTCTTC. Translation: CASSYEYFYNEQFF.

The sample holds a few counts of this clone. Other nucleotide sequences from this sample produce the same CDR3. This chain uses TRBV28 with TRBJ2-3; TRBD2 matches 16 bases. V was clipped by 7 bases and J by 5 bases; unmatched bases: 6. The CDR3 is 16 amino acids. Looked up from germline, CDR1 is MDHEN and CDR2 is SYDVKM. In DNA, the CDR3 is TGTGCCAGCACCCTGGGACTAGCGGGAGGGAGAGATACGCAGTATTTT. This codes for CASTLGLAGGRDTQYF.

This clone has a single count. This CDR3 reads CASSRTGTVYNSPLHF. DNA for the CDR3: TGTGCCAGCAGTAGAACCGGGACAGTCTATAATTCACCCCTCCACTTT. The chain combines TRBV6-2 or TRBV6-3 with TRBJ1-6; 7 nucleotides align to TRBD1. The germline V gene encodes CDR1 MNHEY and CDR2 SVGEGT. The trim removed 5 bases at V and 3 bases at J, leaving 7 bases unmatched. The CDR3 covers 16 residues.

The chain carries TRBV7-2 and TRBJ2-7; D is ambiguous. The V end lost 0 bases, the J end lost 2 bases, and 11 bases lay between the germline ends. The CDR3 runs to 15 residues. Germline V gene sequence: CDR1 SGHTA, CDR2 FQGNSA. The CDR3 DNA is TGTGCCAGCAGCTTAGCGCGAGGTAGTCCCTACGAGCAGTACTTC. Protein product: CASSLARGSPYEQYF.

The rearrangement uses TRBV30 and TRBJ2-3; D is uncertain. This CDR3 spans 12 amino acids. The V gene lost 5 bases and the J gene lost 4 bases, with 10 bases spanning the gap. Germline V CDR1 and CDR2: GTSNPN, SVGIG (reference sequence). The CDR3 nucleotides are TGTGCCTGGCGCCCGAGTTCAGATACGCAGTATTTT. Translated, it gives CAWRPSSDTQYF.

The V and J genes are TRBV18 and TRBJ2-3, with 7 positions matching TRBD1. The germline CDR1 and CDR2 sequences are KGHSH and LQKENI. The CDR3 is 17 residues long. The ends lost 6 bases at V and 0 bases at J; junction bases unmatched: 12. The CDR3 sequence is CASSTLLGTASTDTQYF. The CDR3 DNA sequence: TGTGCCAGCTCTACCCTACTTGGGACAGCAAGCACAGATACGCAGTATTTT.

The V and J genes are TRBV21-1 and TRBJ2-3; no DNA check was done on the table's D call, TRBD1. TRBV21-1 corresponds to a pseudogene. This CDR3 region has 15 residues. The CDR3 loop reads CASSKVDTSTDTQYF. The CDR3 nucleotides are TGTGCCAGCAGCAAAGTGGACACTAGCACAGATACGCAGTATTTT.

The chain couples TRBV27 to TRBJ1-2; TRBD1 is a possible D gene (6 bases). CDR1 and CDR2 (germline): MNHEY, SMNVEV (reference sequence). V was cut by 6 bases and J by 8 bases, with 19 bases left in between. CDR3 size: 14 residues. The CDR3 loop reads CASRPRAGAPGYTF. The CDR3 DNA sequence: TGTGCCAGCAGGCCCAGGGCAGGGGCGCCCGGCTACACCTTC.

This CDR3 is CASSEGQGASGYTF. CDR3 coding DNA: TGTGCCAGCAGCGAAGGACAGGGGGCATCCGGCTACACCTTC. V usage is TRBV28 and J usage is TRBJ1-2; 11 bases fit TRBD1. From germline, CDR1 is MDHEN and CDR2 SYDVKM. The CDR3 has 14 residues. After removal of 6 bases from V and 8 bases from J, the junction contained 8 bases not matched to a gene.

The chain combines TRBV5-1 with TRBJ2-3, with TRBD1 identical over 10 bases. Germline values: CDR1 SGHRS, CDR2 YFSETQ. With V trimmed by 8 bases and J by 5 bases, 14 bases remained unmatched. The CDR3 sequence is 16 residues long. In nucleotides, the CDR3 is TGCGCCAGTCGGACAGGGGGTTCATCTACGCAAGATACGCAGTATTTT. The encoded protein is CASRTGGSSTQDTQYF.

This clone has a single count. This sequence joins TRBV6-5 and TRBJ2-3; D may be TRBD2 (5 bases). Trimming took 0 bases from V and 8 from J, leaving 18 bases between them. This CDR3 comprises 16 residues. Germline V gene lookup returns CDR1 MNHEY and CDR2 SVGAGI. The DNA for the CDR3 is TGTGCCAGCAGTTACTCGGTCGGGGTGGCCGGGTCTACGCAGTATTTT. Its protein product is CASSYSVGVAGSTQYF.